One and the same sample provided the 19 T cell receptor beta chains below, sequenced in a study of shared clonotypes between healthy human individuals. Sequencing was performed with immunoSEQ multiplex PCR; in TCRdb, only in-frame clones are kept and a portion is missing. This repertoire shows 2 million to 2.5 million clones, just under 95% found once; its top ten account for about 0.36%. The sequenced sample consisted of naive CD4+ T cells from PBMCs. Subset meaning: CD45RA+ positively selected. Source of these receptors: a man aged 18 to 29 in good health. Some clones in this sample may be carry-over from other donors' samples.

CDR3 sequence (DNA): TGTGCCTGGAGGATGGGACTAGCGGGGCCATACAATGAGCAGTTCTTC. Its protein product is CAWRMGLAGPYNEQFF. V is TRBV30 and J is TRBJ2-1; 13 positions agree with TRBD2. Germline V gene sequence: CDR1 GTSNPN, CDR2 SVGIG (reference sequence). V was clipped by 3 bases and J by 4 bases; unmatched bases: 6. This CDR3 is 16 amino acids long.

The chain is built from TRBV6-6 and TRBJ2-7; 10 nucleotides align to TRBD1. The trim removed 6 bases at V and 2 bases at J, leaving 10 bases unmatched. Germline V gives CDR1 MNHNY, CDR2 SVGAGI (reference sequence). There are 16 residues in the CDR3. CDR3 sequence reads: CASRDRGVGSAYEQYF. CDR3 DNA: TGTGCCAGCAGGGACAGGGGGGTCGGTAGCGCCTACGAGCAGTACTTC.

This chain connects TRBV29-1 to TRBJ2-3; either TRBD1 or TRBD2 may supply D (5 bases each). The CDR3 totals 12 residues. Between the trimmed V and J ends, which lost 7 bases and 2 bases, there was a span of 10 bases. Germline V gene sequence: CDR1 SQVTM, CDR2 ANQGSEA. CDR3 residues: CSARGLTDTQYF. The CDR3 DNA is TGCAGCGCCCGGGGCCTCACAGATACGCAGTATTTT.

This chain uses TRBV28 with TRBJ1-4, with TRBD1 as a possible D gene (5 bases). Trimming took 3 bases from V and 5 from J, leaving 10 bases between them. CDR3 length equals 14 residues. Germline-derived CDR1 and CDR2 are MDHEN and SYDVKM. CDR3 amino acids: CASSFGTRNEKLFF. CDR3 coding DNA: TGTGCCAGCAGTTTCGGGACCCGAAATGAAAAACTGTTTTTT.

The chain couples TRBV2 to TRBJ1-2; D unclear. V was shortened by 7 bases and J by 0 bases, with 6 bases between the two germline ends. The CDR3 has 12 amino acids. From germline, CDR1 is SNHLY and CDR2 FYNNEI. This CDR3 reads CASNQANYGYTF. In nucleotides, the CDR3 is TGTGCCAGCAATCAGGCTAACTATGGCTACACCTTC.

The chain joins TRBV9 to TRBJ2-2, with D possibly matching TRBD2 (5 bases). The germline gives CDR1 SGDLS, CDR2 YYNGEE. The CDR3 consists of 16 residues. Trimming took 2 bases from V and 7 from J, leaving 18 bases between them. The CDR3: CASSVASIPALGELFF. The CDR3, as DNA: TGTGCCAGCAGCGTGGCTAGCATCCCGGCCCTCGGGGAGCTGTTTTTT.

This clone appeared a single time. The chain has TRBV28 and TRBJ2-1; 7 nucleotides align to TRBD2. This CDR3 spans 16 amino acids. Trimming removed 4 bases from V and 3 bases from J; junction bases left unmatched: 9. The germline CDR1 and CDR2 sequences are MDHEN and SYDVKM. The CDR3 region is CASSSRGGSFYNEQFF. DNA for the CDR3: TGTGCCAGCAGTTCCCGGGGCGGGAGTTTCTACAATGAGCAGTTCTTC.

This rearrangement joins TRBV6-5 to TRBJ2-7, with TRBD2 matching over 10 bases. The V and J ends lost 2 bases and 6 bases, in that order; junction bases with no gene match: 7. From germline, CDR1 is MNHEY and CDR2 SVGAGI. The CDR3 is 15 amino acids. The CDR3 region is CASSYGAGGALEQYF. The CDR3 nucleotides are TGTGCCAGCAGTTACGGAGCGGGAGGGGCTCTCGAGCAGTACTTC.

The rearrangement uses TRBV5-1 and TRBJ2-3, with 7 bases aligning to TRBD1. J gave up 1 base and V 4 bases, and 9 bases lay outside the gene matches. The germline gives CDR1 SGHRS, CDR2 YFSETQ. This CDR3 comprises 16 residues. CDR3 sequence (DNA): TGCGCCAGCAGCCCACCAACAGGGGACGGCACAGATACGCAGTATTTT. As protein: CASSPPTGDGTDTQYF.

The rearrangement links TRBV5-4 to TRBJ1-2; D not resolved. The CDR3 totals 14 residues. V shed 0 bases and J shed 3 bases, with 9 bases lying between them. Germline V gives CDR1 SGHNT, CDR2 YYREEE (reference sequence). For the CDR3, the DNA is TGTGCCAGCAGCTTGGCCCCCTTGGACTATGGCTACACCTTC. This encodes CASSLAPLDYGYTF. Together with reference TRBV5-4 and TRBJ1-2, the CDR3 gives the full variable domain: ETGVTQSPTHLIKTRGQQVTLRCSSQSGHNTVSWYQQALGQGPQFIFQYYREEENGRGNFPPRFSGLQFPNYSSELNVNALELDDSALYLCASSLAPLDYGYTFGSGTRLTVV.

V gene TRBV10-2 combines with J gene TRBJ2-5; D unresolved. V was clipped by 6 bases and J by 2 bases, with 13 bases between them. The CDR3 loop spans 14 amino acids. Germline V gives CDR1 WSHSY, CDR2 SAAADI. The CDR3 sequence is CASRPTGKQETQYF. The CDR3 DNA sequence: TGCGCCAGCAGGCCGACTGGAAAACAAGAGACCCAGTACTTC.

This rearrangement joins TRBV6-1 to TRBJ2-7; 13 nucleotides align to TRBD2. With V trimmed by 4 bases and J by 5 bases, 8 bases remained unmatched. Germline V gene sequence: CDR1 MNHNS, CDR2 SASEGT. CDR3 size: 16 residues. Here the CDR3 DNA reads TGTGCCAGCAGTGGGGATTGGACTAGCGGGAGCGACGAGCAGTACTTC. Translated, it gives CASSGDWTSGSDEQYF.

This chain joins TRBV28 and TRBJ2-3, with TRBD1 matching over 9 bases. V trimming: 4 bases; J trimming: 1 base; junction bases outside the gene matches: 9. CDR3 length equals 17 residues. Germline assignment: CDR1 MDHEN and CDR2 SYDVKM. The CDR3 spells CASSYRGRGRGTDTQYF. CDR3 nucleotide sequence: TGTGCCAGCAGTTACAGGGGGCGCGGGCGAGGCACAGATACGCAGTATTTT.

The chain uses TRBV6-5 and TRBJ2-2; D possibly matches TRBD1 or TRBD2 (5 bases each). This CDR3 spans 12 amino acids. Germline CDR1 MNHEY, CDR2 SVGAGI. Trimming cost V 6 bases and J 3 bases, with 5 bases left between them. For the CDR3, the DNA is TGTGCCAGCAGGGGACACACCGGGGAGCTGTTTTTT. It encodes CASRGHTGELFF.

In regard to this clone: The same CDR3 is also encoded by other DNA sequences in this sample. The chain joins TRBV9 to TRBJ2-7; D remains unclear. V was shortened by 0 bases and J by 2 bases, with 6 bases between the two germline ends. Germline lookup yields CDR1 SGDLS and CDR2 YYNGEE. CDR3 length: 13 residues. CDR3 protein: CASSVEPAYEQYF. CDR3 bases: TGTGCCAGCAGCGTAGAACCGGCCTACGAGCAGTACTTC.

Worth noting for this clone: Distinct nucleotide sequences in the sample also encode this CDR3. The chain recombines TRBV28 with TRBJ2-6; the D gene is possibly TRBD2 (5 bases). This CDR3 has 15 amino acids. Germline V lookup: CDR1 MDHEN, CDR2 SYDVKM. Trimming cost V 3 bases and J 2 bases, with 8 bases left between them. The CDR3 DNA is TGTGCCAGCAGTTTCGCCGGGGCTGGGGCCAACGTCCTGACTTTC. The encoded protein is CASSFAGAGANVLTF.

The chain has TRBV7-2 and TRBJ2-5; TRBD1 is a possible D gene (5 bases). V was trimmed by 2 bases and J by 5 bases, leaving 9 bases between them. The length of the CDR3 is 13 residues. CDR1 and CDR2 from the germline V gene are SGHTA and FQGNSA. In nucleotides, the CDR3 is TGTGCCAGCAGCTTAACAGGCACGGAGACCCAGTACTTC. Protein: CASSLTGTETQYF.

Here the CDR3 reads CASSQSTGTGGYGYTF. The CDR3 DNA sequence: TGTGCCAGCAGCCAGTCCACCGGGACAGGGGGTTATGGCTACACCTTC. V and J are TRBV4-2 and TRBJ1-2; 11 bases fit TRBD1. The trim removed 3 bases at V and 5 bases at J, leaving 8 bases unmatched. CDR3 length equals 16 residues. Germline V gene lookup returns CDR1 LGHNA and CDR2 YNFKEQ.

CDR3 bases: TGTGCCAGCAGCTTAAGACTAGCGGCAACCACCGGGGAGCTGTTTTTT. Residues: CASSLRLAATTGELFF. The chain joins TRBV7-2 to TRBJ2-2; 9 nucleotides align to TRBD2. This CDR3 contains 16 residues. The junction had 5 bases not matched to a gene; V was cut back by 2 bases and J by 4 bases. The V gene's germline CDR1 is SGHTA and CDR2 FQGNSA.